Listed below are T cell receptor beta chains from one sample, sequenced in a study of blood T cells in healthy people across ages. TCRdb used MiXCR to reprocess the 5' RACE reads, holding one entry per CDR3 protein. The table shows 950,000 to 1,200,000 distinct CDR3 sequences, with under 40% occurring only once. The sequenced sample was blood. These receptors were obtained from a man younger than 35 in good health. Each CDR3 is given with its conserved first and last residue. D genes are given only for firm matches. Clone size is stated in some rows and not others, as once, few, many or a class when expanded.

cdr3_length d_call j_call v_call clone_size cdr3_nt cdr3_aa
13 . TRBJ1-5 TRBV12-3/TRBV12-4 few TGTGCCAGCAGTTTCGAAGGGCTCCAGCCCCAGCATTTT CASSFEGLQPQHF
18 . TRBJ2-1 TRBV4-3 . TGCGCCAGCAGCCAAGAGGTCGGGCTAGGGATCCCCTACAATGAGCAGTTCTTC CASSQEVGLGIPYNEQFF
16 TRBD2 TRBJ2-5 TRBV7-6 few TGTGCCAGCAGCCCACGGACTAGCGAGTCTAAAGAGACCCAGTACTTC CASSPRTSESKETQYF
15 . TRBJ1-4 TRBV4-3 once TGCGCCAGCAGCCCTCTCGGGGTCGAAGGAGGAAAACTGTTTTTT CASSPLGVEGGKLFF
16 TRBD1 TRBJ1-2 TRBV28 . TGTGCCAGCAGCCTCTCGGCCAAGACAGGGCACTATGGCTACACCTTC CASSLSAKTGHYGYTF
14 . TRBJ1-5 TRBV27 . TGTGCCAGCAGTTTGTCCAGGGAGGGTCAACCCCAGCATTTT CASSLSREGQPQHF
14 . TRBJ2-3 TRBV5-6 . TGTGCCAGCAGCTACGATCATATAACAGATACGCAGTATTTT CASSYDHITDTQYF
15 . TRBJ2-1 TRBV20-1 . TGCAGTGCCCCCCCGGAGCCGCGGGCCTATAATGAGCAGTTCTTC CSAPPEPRAYNEQFF
19 TRBD2 TRBJ2-6 TRBV27 . TGTGCCAGCAGTCCCCTCGGGGGGGCTGAAAGCTCTGGGGCCAACGTCCTGACTTTC CASSPLGGAESSGANVLTF
15 . TRBJ2-1 TRBV5-1 . TGCGCCAGCACCCCAGGGGCGGAGCTCAACAATGAGCAGTTCTTC CASTPGAELNNEQFF
13 . TRBJ2-7 TRBV28 few TGTGCCAGCAGTTTCCGGGGGTTCCACGAGCAGTACTTC CASSFRGFHEQYF
17 TRBD2 TRBJ2-5 TRBV11-2 few TGTGCCAGCAGCTGGGGGACTAGCGGTATTGTAGGTGAGACCCAGTACTTC CASSWGTSGIVGETQYF
16 . TRBJ2-3 TRBV24-1 . TGTGCCACCAGTGATTTCGGGCAGGGTGGCACAGATACGCAGTATTTT CATSDFGQGGTDTQYF
14 . TRBJ1-2 TRBV12-3/TRBV12-4 many TGTGCCAGCAGTTTCTTGGGGACTGGCTATGGCTACACCTTC CASSFLGTGYGYTF
17 . TRBJ1-4 TRBV20-1 . TGCAGTGCTAGAGATGATGGCCAGCTGGGGATTAATGAAAAACTGTTTTTT CSARDDGQLGINEKLFF
13 . TRBJ1-6 TRBV6-5 . TGTGCCAGCAGTAATATGCGGGACTCACCCCTCCACTTT CASSNMRDSPLHF
14 . TRBJ2-5 TRBV9 . TGTGCCAGCAGCGTAGAGGGGTACCAAGAGACCCAGTACTTC CASSVEGYQETQYF
15 . TRBJ2-1 TRBV13 few TGTGCCAGCAGCTCCCAGACGGAGCTAATCTATGAGCAGTTCTTC CASSSQTELIYEQFF
15 . TRBJ1-1 TRBV7-9 . TGTGCCAGCAGCCCAGGCCGGGGAATGAACACTGAAGCTTTCTTT CASSPGRGMNTEAFF